Many counts were recorded for the clone carrying this T cell receptor beta chain. TCRdb re-called the RT-PCR reads with MiXCR, one entry per CDR3 protein. Of about 680,000 distinct CDR3 sequences detected, approximately 15% appear once; the ten largest clones hold 3.6%. Sequencing used memory CD4+ T cells from blood. The clonotype originates from a female donor in good health, serving as a healthy control.

The chain's CDR3 is CASSSGQGAGEQYF. CDR3 DNA: TGTGCCAGCAGCTCGGGACAGGGGGCAGGGGAGCAGTACTTC. This sequence joins TRBV7-2 and TRBJ2-7; 12 bases align to TRBD1. CDR1 is SGHTA, CDR2 FQGNSA, per germline. This CDR3 has 14 residues. Unmatched junction bases numbered 5, after V lost 4 bases and J lost 7 bases.